This TCR beta chain is from a study of blood T cell repertoires in COVID-19. Study in general: Italy, Spain and the United States were the sources of the convalescent and acute COVID-19 samples. In each case, the material was cDNA or gDNA derived from T cells, B-cell-depleted T cells, or PBMCs.

In the original workflow: From reference gene primer amplification, estimates of nucleated cell counts were derived. This table comes from immunoSEQ multiplex PCR, and its TCRdb copy is limited to in-frame clones, with some not included. From that table come the V and J calls and clone size; the DNA was used to work out D and trimming. The sample has about 150,000 clones, 75% to 90% seen once. Germline CDR1 and CDR2: KGHSH and LQKENI. V was trimmed by 3 bases and J by 7 bases, leaving 18 bases between them. The CDR3 spans 15 residues. This clonotype originated in a man in his fifties or sixties with active COVID-19. V and J are TRBV18 and TRBJ1-1; D gene uncertain. Sequenced material: peripheral blood. CDR3 coding DNA: TGTGCCAGCTCACCCGTGCCTAACTACGCCAGTGAAGCTTTCTTT. As protein: CASSPVPNYASEAFF.